These 22 T cell receptor beta chains were all obtained from the same sample, sequenced in a study of blood T cells in healthy people across ages. Alongside a J-beta primer mix, a sample-barcoded 5' primer served in a second PCR lasting 7 to 11 cycles. TCRdb re-analysed the 5' RACE reads in MiXCR, keeping a single row per CDR3 protein. The data contain about 570,000 distinct CDR3 sequences, 25% to 30% of them singletons. Sequences were obtained from blood. The receptors were gathered from a woman in her seventies in good health.

This clonotype appeared a few times. J is TRBJ2-2 and V is TRBV11-2; D is unresolved. The CDR3 has 15 amino acids. Germline values: CDR1 SGHAT, CDR2 FQNNGV. V was clipped by 7 bases and J by 5 bases, with 17 bases between them. CDR3 region: CASTPGGPGTGELFF. The CDR3 nucleotides read TGTGCCAGCACCCCTGGTGGCCCGGGTACCGGGGAGCTGTTTTTT.

The rearrangement joins TRBV6-2 or TRBV6-3 to TRBJ2-5, with D tentatively TRBD2 (6 bases). The germline V gene encodes CDR1 MNHEY and CDR2 SVGEGT. The ends were cut back, 0 bases at V and 3 bases at J, with 11 bases in the middle. This CDR3 is built from 15 residues. The CDR3 DNA follows: TGTGCCAGCAGTTACTCCCACGGAGGGGAAGAGACCCAGTACTTC. Protein product: CASSYSHGGEETQYF.

In the case of this clonotype: Germline and junction disagree at one end, which may indicate a read error. The chain joins TRBV7-8 to TRBJ2-5, with 9 bases fitting TRBD1. CDR1 is SGHVS, CDR2 FQNEAQ, per germline. The CDR3 has 16 amino acids. The CDR3 DNA follows: TGTGCCGGCAGCTTAGGGGGACAGGGAGGTAGAGAGACCCAGTACTTC. Its protein is CAGSLGGQGGRETQYF. Filled out from reference TRBV7-8 and TRBJ2-5, the complete variable domain reads GAGVSQSPRYKVAKRGQDVALRCDPISGHVSLFWYQQALGQGPEFLTYFQNEAQLDKSGLPSDRFFAERPEGSVSTLKIQRTQQEDSAVYLCAGSLGGQGGRETQYFGPGTRLLVL.

The genes are TRBV29-1 and TRBJ2-3; a weak D match, TRBD1 (6 bases). Trimming left V 2 bases short and J 6 bases short, with 9 bases between. Germline assignment: CDR1 SQVTM and CDR2 ANQGSEA. This CDR3 has 12 amino acids. The CDR3 sequence is CSVELQGDTQYF. The CDR3 nucleotides are TGCAGCGTTGAACTACAGGGTGATACGCAGTATTTT.

The chain carries TRBV12-3 or TRBV12-4 and TRBJ2-3, with 11 nucleotides matching TRBD2. CDR3 length: 15 amino acids. V lost 6 bases, J lost 5 bases, and 7 bases stayed unmatched. CDR3 nucleotide sequence: TGTGCCAGCAGCTATAGCGGGGGGGCCGGAGATACGCAGTATTTT. Translated: CASSYSGGAGDTQYF.

There are a few counts of this clonotype. This chain joins TRBV4-2 and TRBJ1-4, with a weak D call TRBD1 (6 bases). The V gene's germline CDR1 is LGHNA and CDR2 YNFKEQ. This CDR3 has 15 amino acids. Trimming left V 1 base short and J 6 bases short, with 12 bases between. This chain's CDR3 is CASSQGGAVDEKLFF. CDR3 bases: TGTGCCAGCAGCCAAGGGGGGGCCGTTGATGAAAAACTGTTTTTT.

V gene TRBV3-1 combines with J gene TRBJ2-5, with 9 bases that match TRBD2. The J call may be incorrect, as the DNA end agrees better with TRBJ2-1. The CDR3 has 15 amino acids. From germline, CDR1 is LGHDT and CDR2 YNNKEL (reference sequence). The CDR3 sequence is CASSQEAAGGSEQFF. The CDR3 region has the DNA TGTGCCAGCAGCCAAGAGGCGGCGGGGGGGAGTGAGCAGTTCTTC.

The chain combines TRBV11-2 with TRBJ2-1; TRBD2 is a possible D gene (5 bases). The V end was cut by 5 bases, the J end by 3 bases, with 14 bases between. The CDR3 covers 15 residues. Germline CDR1 reads SGHAT; CDR2 reads FQNNGV. The CDR3 loop reads CASSPRLTDYNEQFF. For the CDR3, the DNA is TGTGCCAGCAGCCCGAGACTAACCGACTACAATGAGCAGTTCTTC. The complete variable domain, with remaining parts taken from reference TRBV11-2 and TRBJ2-1, reads EAGVAQSPRYKIIEKRQSVAFWCNPISGHATLYWYQQILGQGPKLLIQFQNNGVVDDSQLPKDRFSAERLKGVDSTLKIQPAKLEDSAVYLCASSPRLTDYNEQFFGPGTRLTVL.

The chain employs TRBV4-3 and TRBJ2-1; D call uncertain. Trimming pared 5 bases from V and 3 bases from J, leaving 11 bases between. Germline V gene data show CDR1 as LGHNA and CDR2 as YSLEER. This CDR3 spans 14 amino acids. The CDR3 here is CASSKGALYNEQFF. Written as DNA, the CDR3 is TGCGCCAGCAGCAAAGGAGCTCTCTACAATGAGCAGTTCTTC.

In this sample, this clonotype turned up a few times. The final CDR3 position lacks the conserved phenylalanine or tryptophan, pointing to a likely read error. J is TRBJ1-2 and V is TRBV10-3; the D is unclear. Trimming left V 6 bases short and J 4 bases short, with 12 bases between. This CDR3 is built from 13 residues. CDR1 ENHRY and CDR2 SYGVKD come from the germline V gene. DNA of the CDR3: TGTGCCATCAGGGACGGAGCCCTCTATGGCTACACCCTC. Translated: CAIRDGALYGYTL.

As for this clonotype: One end of the junction fails to match germline, which may point to a read error. The V gene is TRBV7-9, the J gene TRBJ2-5; 8 bases map to TRBD1. CDR1 and CDR2 (germline): SEHNR, FQNEAQ (reference sequence). CDR3 length: 13 amino acids. This CDR3 is CASSDRGQGTQYF. DNA for the CDR3: TGTGCCAGCAGCGACAGGGGTCAAGGGACCCAGTACTTC.

As to this clonotype: One end of the junction does not line up with germline, which may come from a read error. This chain connects TRBV15 to TRBJ1-1; D is undetermined. The CDR3 is 14 amino acids. The germline gives CDR1 LNHNV, CDR2 YYDKDF (reference sequence). The chain's CDR3 is CAISRDPGSTEAFF. Written as DNA, the CDR3 is TGTGCCATCAGCAGAGATCCGGGGTCCACTGAAGCTTTCTTT.

This clonotype was seen a handful of times. The V call is TRBV29-1, the J call TRBJ1-2, with 7 bases fitting TRBD1. The CDR3 extends over 14 amino acids. Looked up from germline, CDR1 is SQVTM and CDR2 is ANQGSEA. Trimming removed 4 bases from V and 6 bases from J; junction bases left unmatched: 11. The CDR3 protein is CSVAPRQGDHGYTF. The DNA of the CDR3 is TGCAGCGTTGCCCCGAGACAGGGTGACCATGGCTACACCTTC.

The gene calls are TRBV6-2 or TRBV6-3 and TRBJ2-7; 9 bases match TRBD2. Germline values: CDR1 MNHEY, CDR2 SVGEGT. This CDR3 has 17 amino acids. Losses at the gene ends were 2 bases for V and 2 bases for J; bases not matched to a gene: 10. DNA for the CDR3: TGTGCCAGCAGTTACGCCCGCGGGGGGGCGTCGACCTACGAGCAGTACTTC. It yields the protein CASSYARGGASTYEQYF.

This clonotype was picked up a small number of times. The chain combines TRBV28 with TRBJ1-2, with D tentatively TRBD1 (5 bases). V was pared by 5 bases and J by 4 bases, with 11 bases between. The CDR3 spans 13 residues. Germline V gene lookup returns CDR1 MDHEN and CDR2 SYDVKM. The CDR3 here is CASSEQDLYGYTF. The CDR3 nucleotides are TGTGCCAGCAGTGAACAGGATCTCTATGGCTACACCTTC.

The rearrangement links TRBV3-1 to TRBJ1-2; D ambiguous. The V end was cut by 0 bases, the J end by 2 bases, with 10 bases between. Germline CDR1 and CDR2: LGHDT and YNNKEL (reference sequence). The CDR3 has 15 residues. CDR3 in amino acids: CASSQDYAANYGYTF. In DNA form, the CDR3 reads TGTGCCAGCAGCCAAGATTATGCTGCAAACTATGGCTACACCTTC.

The V call is TRBV5-1, the J call TRBJ2-2, with D possibly matching TRBD1 (5 bases). V lost 0 bases to trimming and J lost 0 bases, with 15 bases between them. This CDR3 spans 18 amino acids. The germline V gene encodes CDR1 SGHRS and CDR2 YFSETQ. The CDR3 region is CASSLETIGAANTGELFF. As DNA, the CDR3 is TGCGCCAGCAGCTTGGAAACGATAGGGGCAGCGAACACCGGGGAGCTGTTTTTT.

Regarding this clonotype: A much bigger clone sits one base away, suggesting this may be a read error. The CDR3: CASSPLRIVVQGTNYGYAF. DNA of the CDR3: TGTGCCAGCAGCCCCCTAAGGATAGTTGTGCAGGGAACTAACTATGGCTACGCCTTC. V usage is TRBV7-8 and J usage is TRBJ1-2; D may be TRBD1 (5 bases). There are 19 residues in the CDR3. Germline loops: CDR1 SGHVS, CDR2 FQNEAQ.

Concerning this clonotype itself: At one boundary the junction diverges from the germline segment, which might be a read error. CDR3 sequence (DNA): TGTGCCAGCAGTTTGATCCGGGGCCTTCATAGCTTC. Its protein is CASSLIRGLHSF. The V call is TRBV12-3 or TRBV12-4, the J call TRBJ2-5; D possibly uses TRBD1 or TRBD2 (5 bases each). The CDR3 is made up of 12 amino acids.

Turning to this clonotype: At one end, the junction sequence differs from germline, possibly due to a read error. This chain joins TRBV29-1 and TRBJ2-3, with TRBD2 matching over 10 bases. This CDR3 region has 13 residues. Germline V gives CDR1 SQVTM, CDR2 ANQGSEA. CDR3 sequence: CSIERGGRDTQYF. DNA of the CDR3: TGCAGCATTGAGCGGGGGGGCCGAGATACGCAGTATTTT.

The rearrangement joins TRBV4-2 to TRBJ1-3, with no clear D. Germline V gives CDR1 LGHNA, CDR2 YNFKEQ. The CDR3 sequence is 15 residues long. Trimming shortened V by 0 bases and J by 4 bases, and 10 bases separated the two germline ends. The CDR3 loop is CASSQERTEGNTIYF. CDR3 DNA sequence: TGTGCCAGCAGCCAAGAACGAACGGAGGGAAACACCATATATTTT.

The table lists this clonotype with a few counts. The rearrangement uses TRBV7-8 and TRBJ1-4, with D uncertain. Between the trimmed V and J ends, which lost 6 bases and 4 bases, there was a span of 12 bases. CDR3 length: 14 amino acids. Per the germline V gene, CDR1 is SGHVS and CDR2 is FQNEAQ. CDR3 nucleotides: TGTGCCAGCAGTCTGACGGTTATTAATGAAAAACTGTTTTTT. This gives the protein CASSLTVINEKLFF. The full variable domain, in which reference TRBV7-8 and TRBJ1-4 provide the parts outside the CDR3, is GAGVSQSPRYKVAKRGQDVALRCDPISGHVSLFWYQQALGQGPEFLTYFQNEAQLDKSGLPSDRFFAERPEGSVSTLKIQRTQQEDSAVYLCASSLTVINEKLFFGSGTQLSVL.